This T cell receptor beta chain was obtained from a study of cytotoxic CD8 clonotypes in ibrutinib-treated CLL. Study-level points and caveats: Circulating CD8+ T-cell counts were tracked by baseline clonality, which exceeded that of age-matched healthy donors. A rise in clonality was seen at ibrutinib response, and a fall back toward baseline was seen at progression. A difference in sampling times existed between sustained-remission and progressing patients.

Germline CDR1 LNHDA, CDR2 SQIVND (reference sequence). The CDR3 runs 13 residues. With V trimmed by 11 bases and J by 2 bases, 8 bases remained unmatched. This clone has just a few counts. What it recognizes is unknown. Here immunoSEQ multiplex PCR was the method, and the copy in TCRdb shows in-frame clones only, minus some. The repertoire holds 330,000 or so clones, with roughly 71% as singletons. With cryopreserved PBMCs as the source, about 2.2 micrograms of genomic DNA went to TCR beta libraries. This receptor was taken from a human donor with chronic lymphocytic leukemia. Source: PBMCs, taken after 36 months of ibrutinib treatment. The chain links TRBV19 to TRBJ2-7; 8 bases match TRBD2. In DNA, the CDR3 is TGTGCCCCGGGAACTAGCGGTGCCTACGAGCAGTACTTC. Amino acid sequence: CAPGTSGAYEQYF.